This T cell receptor beta chain was recorded in a study of T-cell reconstitution after alpha-beta-depleted transplantation in children. With V trimmed by 3 bases and J by 11 bases, 15 bases remained unmatched. Germline V gene sequence: CDR1 DFQATT, CDR2 SNEGSKA (reference sequence). The CDR3 contains 14 residues. Construction of the TCRbeta library involved unique molecular identifiers. TCRdb reanalysed the PCR reads using MiXCR and keeps one entry per CDR3 protein. This table has approximately 640,000 distinct CDR3 sequences, roughly 17% appearing once. This clonotype was observed many times. This material consisted of PBMCs from the stem cell graft donor, taken from the stem cell graft. This sequence originates from a human donor who donated a stem cell graft to a child with acute myeloid leukemia. This chain joins TRBV20-1 and TRBJ1-1; 7 bases fit TRBD1. The CDR3 sequence is CSARSFSGTVEAFF. CDR3 bases: TGCAGTGCTAGGTCGTTTTCCGGGACAGTTGAGGCTTTCTTT.